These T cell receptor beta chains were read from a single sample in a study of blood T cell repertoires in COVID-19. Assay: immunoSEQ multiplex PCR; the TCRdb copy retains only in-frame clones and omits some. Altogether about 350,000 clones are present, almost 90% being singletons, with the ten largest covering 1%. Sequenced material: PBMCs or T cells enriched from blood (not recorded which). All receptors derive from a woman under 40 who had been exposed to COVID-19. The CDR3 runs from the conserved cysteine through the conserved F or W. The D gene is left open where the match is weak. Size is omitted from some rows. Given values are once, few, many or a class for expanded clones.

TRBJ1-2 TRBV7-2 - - CASRSGRGGYGYTF TGTGCCAGCAGATCGGGACGGGGAGGGTATGGCTACACCTTC
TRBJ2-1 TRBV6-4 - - CASSEDAGPYEQFF TGTGCCAGCAGTGAGGACGCGGGACCCTATGAGCAGTTCTTC
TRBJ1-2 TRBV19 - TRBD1 CASSLGTGDGYTF TGTGCCAGTAGTCTCGGGACAGGGGACGGCTACACCTTC
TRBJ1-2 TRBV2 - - CASSEGTGNYGYTF TGTGCCAGCAGTGAAGGGACCGGGAATTATGGCTACACCTTC
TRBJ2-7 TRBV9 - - CASSVDAADQLIYEQYF TGTGCCAGCAGCGTAGATGCAGCGGACCAGCTGATCTACGAGCAGTACTTC
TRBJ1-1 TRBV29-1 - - CSVEGYRLNAEAFF TGCAGCGTTGAAGGTTACAGGTTGAACGCTGAAGCTTTCTTT
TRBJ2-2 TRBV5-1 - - CASSFGQNTGELFF TGCGCCAGCAGCTTCGGACAGAACACCGGGGAGCTGTTTTTT
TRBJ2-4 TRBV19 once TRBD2 CASSWGTSGRALAKNIQYF TGTGCCAGTAGCTGGGGGACTAGCGGGAGAGCTCTAGCCAAAAACATTCAGTACTTC
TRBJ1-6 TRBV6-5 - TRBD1 CASNPTGAHNSPLHF TGTGCCAGCAACCCGACAGGGGCCCATAATTCACCCCTCCACTTT
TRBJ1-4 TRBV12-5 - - CASGLDRGPTNEKLFF TGTGCTAGTGGTTTGGATAGGGGCCCAACTAATGAAAAACTGTTTTTT
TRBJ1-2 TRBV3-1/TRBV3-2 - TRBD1 CASRAGQGSPGGYTF TGTGCCAGCCGGGCGGGACAGGGGTCGCCAGGGGGCTACACCTTC
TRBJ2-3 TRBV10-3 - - CAISDRAVTDTQYF TGTGCCATCAGTGACAGGGCTGTCACAGATACGCAGTATTTT
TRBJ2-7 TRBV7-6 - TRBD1 CASSLGGTGGTYEQYF TGTGCCAGCAGCTTAGGAGGGACAGGGGGGACATACGAGCAGTACTTC
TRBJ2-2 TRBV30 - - CAWSNRVTGELFF TGTGCCTGGAGTAACAGGGTCACCGGGGAGCTGTTTTTT
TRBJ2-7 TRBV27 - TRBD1 CASSIWSGQGDEQYF TGTGCCAGCAGTATCTGGTCGGGACAGGGGGACGAGCAGTACTTC
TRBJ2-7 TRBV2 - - CASRQNFYEQYF TGTGCCAGCAGACAGAACTTCTACGAGCAGTACTTC
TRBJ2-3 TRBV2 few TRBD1 CASTLSDRAQGDTQYF TGTGCCAGCACCCTCTCAGACAGGGCCCAGGGAGATACGCAGTATTTT
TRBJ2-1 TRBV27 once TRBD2 CASSPRTSGSHEQFF TGTGCCAGCAGTCCCCGGACTAGCGGGAGTCATGAGCAGTTCTTC
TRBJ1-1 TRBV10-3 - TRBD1 CAIRRQGEDTEAFF TGTGCCATCAGAAGACAGGGGGAGGACACTGAAGCTTTCTTT
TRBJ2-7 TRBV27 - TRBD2 CASSGLAGDYEQYF TGTGCCAGCTCGGGACTAGCGGGAGACTACGAGCAGTACTTC
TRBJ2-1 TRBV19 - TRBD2 CASSFGGKWYNEQFF TGTGCCAGTAGTTTCGGGGGGAAATGGTACAATGAGCAGTTCTTC
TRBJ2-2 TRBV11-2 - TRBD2 CASSHSSGKVTGELFF TGTGCCAGCAGCCACTCAAGCGGGAAGGTCACCGGGGAGCTGTTTTTT
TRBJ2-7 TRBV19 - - CASSIVLQADYEQYF TGTGCCAGTAGTATAGTTTTGCAGGCCGACTACGAGCAGTACTTC
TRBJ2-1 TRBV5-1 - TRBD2 CASSWGASGPTTSNEQFF TGCGCCAGCAGCTGGGGCGCTAGCGGGCCGACCACCTCGAATGAGCAGTTCTTC
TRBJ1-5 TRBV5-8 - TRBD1 CASSSGQGRDQPQHF TGTGCCAGCAGCTCCGGACAGGGGAGGGATCAGCCCCAGCATTTT
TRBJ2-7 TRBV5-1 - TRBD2 CASSWTSGSYEQYF TGCGCCAGCAGCTGGACTAGCGGGTCCTACGAGCAGTACTTC
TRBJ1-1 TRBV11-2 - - CASRRAGVFGTEAFF TGTGCCAGCAGGCGAGCAGGGGTTTTCGGCACTGAAGCTTTCTTT
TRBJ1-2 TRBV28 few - CASIPQVLGGGYTF TGTGCCAGCATCCCGCAGGTTCTCGGAGGTGGCTACACCTTC
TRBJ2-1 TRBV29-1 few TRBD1 CSGEGSTGRTYNEQFF TGCAGCGGTGAAGGATCGACAGGGCGTACCTACAATGAGCAGTTCTTC
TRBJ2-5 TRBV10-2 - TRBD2 CASIRAGTSGQETQYF TGCGCCAGCATTCGAGCGGGGACTAGCGGTCAAGAGACCCAGTACTTC
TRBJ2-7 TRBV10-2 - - CASIPRTQTYEQYF TGCGCCAGCATCCCTAGGACTCAGACCTACGAGCAGTACTTC
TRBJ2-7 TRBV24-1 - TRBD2 CATSVRVMGHLAGPGQYF TGTGCCACCAGTGTTCGTGTGATGGGGCACCTAGCGGGCCCGGGGCAGTACTTC